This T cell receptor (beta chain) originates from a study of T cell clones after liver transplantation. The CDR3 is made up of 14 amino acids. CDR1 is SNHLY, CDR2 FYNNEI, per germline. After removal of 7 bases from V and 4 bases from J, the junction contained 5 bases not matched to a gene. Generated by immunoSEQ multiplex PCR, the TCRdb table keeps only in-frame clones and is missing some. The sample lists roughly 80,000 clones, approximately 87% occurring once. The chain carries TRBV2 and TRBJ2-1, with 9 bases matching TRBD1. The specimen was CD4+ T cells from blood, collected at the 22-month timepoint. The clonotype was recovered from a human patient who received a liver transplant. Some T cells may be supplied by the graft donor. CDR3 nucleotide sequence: TGTGCCAGCAAGGGACAGGGCCAATACAATGAGCAGTTCTTC. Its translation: CASKGQGQYNEQFF.